This T cell receptor beta chain was documented in a study of T cell responses to AZD1222 COVID-19 vaccine. Findings and caveats of the study: Researchers report vaccine-associated CD4 TCRs spanning spike, with dominance at 160-218 and 743-854. Close to half of spike-specific TCRs reportedly recognize unmutated variant regions. Only 5 to 7 AZD1222 recipients tested seropositive at baseline.

Using immunoSEQ multiplex PCR, the repertoire was profiled, and TCRdb retains in-frame clones only, with some absent. The sample lists 95,000 to 150,000 clones, 80% to 90% occurring once. A remark on this clone: What it binds is not known.

Germline CDR1 ENHRY, CDR2 SYGVKD. The J segment lost 3 bases and the V segment lost 8 bases, leaving 3 bases of the junction unmatched. The length of the CDR3 is 14 residues. This chain joins TRBV10-3 and TRBJ1-3; 11 bases line up with TRBD1. The receptor was isolated from an adult in good health. Sequencing used peripheral blood, obtained on day 0 of AZD1222 vaccination. DNA of the CDR3: TGTGCCATCGGACAGGGGGCTTTTGGAAACACCATATATTTT. Translation: CAIGQGAFGNTIYF.